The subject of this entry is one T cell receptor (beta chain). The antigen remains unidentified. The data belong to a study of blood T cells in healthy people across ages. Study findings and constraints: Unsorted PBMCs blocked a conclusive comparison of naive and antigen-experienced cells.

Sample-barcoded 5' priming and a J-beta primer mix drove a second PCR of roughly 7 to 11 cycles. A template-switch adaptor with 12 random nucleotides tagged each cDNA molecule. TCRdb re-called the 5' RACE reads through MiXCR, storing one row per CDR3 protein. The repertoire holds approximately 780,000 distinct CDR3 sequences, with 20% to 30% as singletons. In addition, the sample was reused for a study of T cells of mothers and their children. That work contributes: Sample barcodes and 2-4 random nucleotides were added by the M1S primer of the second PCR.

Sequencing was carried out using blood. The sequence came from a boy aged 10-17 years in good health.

The CDR3, as DNA: TGTGCCAGCAGTTTACCGGGAGGAACATCCTACGAGCAGTACTTC. Its translation is CASSLPGGTSYEQYF. The chain employs TRBV28 and TRBJ2-7; 7 nucleotides match TRBD2. The CDR3 spans 15 residues. V lost 2 bases and J lost 1; bases outside the gene matches: 5. Germline CDR1 and CDR2: MDHEN and SYDVKM.